This TCR beta chain was identified during a study of T-cell memory formation after mild COVID-19. At the level of the study: Largely, TCR clusters stayed within a single donor.

The CDR3 has 15 residues. Germline CDR1 is LNHDA and CDR2 is SQIVND (reference sequence). Losses at the gene ends were 4 bases for V and 6 bases for J; bases not matched to a gene: 9. TCR alpha and TCR beta cDNA libraries with sample barcodes and UMIs came from 5'RACE using constant-segment primers. Each CDR3 protein gets one entry after TCRdb re-called the 5' RACE reads with MiXCR. This sample has 500,000 to 550,000 distinct CDR3 sequences; roughly 22% occur once, and the top ten carry under 15%. This clonotype was observed a handful of times. This clonotype originated in an adult woman who had mild COVID-19 (a few samples of this study predate the infection). Cell type and time point are not known. V and J are TRBV19 and TRBJ2-5; TRBD1 matches at 9 bases. Sequencing used PBMCs or a T cell subset sorted from them (not recorded which). The CDR3 is CASSRTGAAEKTQYF. CDR3 nucleotides: TGTGCCAGTAGTAGGACAGGGGCGGCGGAGAAGACCCAGTACTTC.